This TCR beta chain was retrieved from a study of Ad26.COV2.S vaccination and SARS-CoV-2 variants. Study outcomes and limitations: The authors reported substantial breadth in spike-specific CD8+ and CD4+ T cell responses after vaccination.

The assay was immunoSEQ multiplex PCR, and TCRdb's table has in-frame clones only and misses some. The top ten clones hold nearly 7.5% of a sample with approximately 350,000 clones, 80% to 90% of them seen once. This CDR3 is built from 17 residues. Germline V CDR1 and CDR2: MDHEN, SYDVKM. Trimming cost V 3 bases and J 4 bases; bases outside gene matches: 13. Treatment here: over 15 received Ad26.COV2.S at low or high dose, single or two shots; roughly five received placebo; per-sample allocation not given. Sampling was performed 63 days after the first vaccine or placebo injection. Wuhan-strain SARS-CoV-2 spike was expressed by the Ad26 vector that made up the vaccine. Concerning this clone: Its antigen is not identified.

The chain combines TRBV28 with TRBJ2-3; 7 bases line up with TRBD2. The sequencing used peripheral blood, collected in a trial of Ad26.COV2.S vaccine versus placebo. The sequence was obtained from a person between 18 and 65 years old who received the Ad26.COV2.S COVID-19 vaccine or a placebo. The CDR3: CASSLGIGRGSPDTQYF. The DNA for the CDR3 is TGTGCCAGCAGTTTGGGAATAGGTCGCGGGAGCCCAGATACGCAGTATTTT.